One sample yielded the 27 T cell receptor beta chains listed below, sequenced in a study of blood T cell repertoires in COVID-19. The method was immunoSEQ multiplex PCR; TCRdb's version includes in-frame clones alone and lacks a portion of them. The sample shows about 81,000 clones, almost 90% of them seen only once. The specimen sequenced was peripheral blood. The receptors come from a woman older than 75 with acute or convalescent COVID-19.

The rearrangement links TRBV10-3 to TRBJ1-5; a weak D match, TRBD1 (6 bases). The CDR3 runs to 15 residues. V was cut by 2 bases and J by 1 base, with 9 bases left in between. Germline V gene lookup returns CDR1 ENHRY and CDR2 SYGVKD. The CDR3 bases are TGTGCCATCAGTGAGGAAAGGGGGAGCAATCAGCCCCAGCATTTT. Its protein product is CAISEERGSNQPQHF.

This clone occurred once. This chain connects TRBV7-3 to TRBJ2-2; the D gene is possibly TRBD2 (6 bases). The CDR3 spans 15 residues. Germline V gene data show CDR1 as SGHTA and CDR2 as FQGTGA. V was clipped by 5 bases and J by 0 bases, with 10 bases between them. CDR3 bases: TGTGCCAGCAGCGGGCGGGGCGCGAACACCGGGGAGCTGTTTTTT. This sequence encodes CASSGRGANTGELFF.

The chain links TRBV25-1 to TRBJ2-2; tentatively, D is TRBD2 (6 bases). Trimming removed 3 bases from V and 4 bases from J, with 12 bases in between. Germline V gene lookup returns CDR1 MGHDK and CDR2 SYGVNS. The CDR3 runs 15 residues. In DNA form, the CDR3 reads TGTGCCAGCAGTGACCCCGGGACTCTCACCGGGGAGCTGTTTTTT. As protein: CASSDPGTLTGELFF.

This clone occurred once. The rearrangement joins TRBV5-6 to TRBJ1-2; TRBD1 matches 7 bases. The CDR3 sequence is 14 residues long. CDR1 is SGHDT and CDR2 is YYEEEE in the germline V gene. V lost 1 base and J lost 4; bases outside the gene matches: 4. CDR3 region: CASSLKGGAYGYTF. The CDR3 coding sequence is TGTGCCAGCAGCTTGAAAGGGGGCGCCTATGGCTACACCTTC.

The chain links TRBV6-2 or TRBV6-3 to TRBJ2-2; the match to TRBD2 covers 15 bases. Germline CDR1 and CDR2: MNHEY and SVGEGT. This CDR3 spans 17 amino acids. The J segment lost 5 bases and the V segment lost 5 bases, leaving 6 bases of the junction unmatched. The CDR3 sequence: CASSRGLAGGLTGELFF. The CDR3 DNA follows: TGTGCCAGCAGTCGCGGACTAGCGGGGGGGCTGACCGGGGAGCTGTTTTTT.

The chain is built from TRBV6-5 and TRBJ1-5; D is ambiguous. Per germline, CDR1 MNHEY and CDR2 SVGAGI. There are 15 residues in the CDR3. V was cut by 0 bases and J by 6 bases, with 12 bases left in between. The CDR3 sequence: CASSYSEGKGQPQHF. CDR3 DNA sequence: TGTGCCAGCAGTTACTCGGAGGGCAAAGGTCAGCCCCAGCATTTT.

The chain is built from TRBV19 and TRBJ2-7; a possible D gene is TRBD2 (5 bases). Trimming removed 1 base from V and 6 bases from J, with 10 bases in between. This CDR3 contains 13 residues. Per germline, CDR1 LNHDA and CDR2 SQIVND (reference sequence). The CDR3 DNA follows: TGTGCCAGTAGTATAGCGGGAAGAGGCGAGCAGTACTTC. Translation: CASSIAGRGEQYF.

The rearrangement uses TRBV5-1 and TRBJ2-2, with D possibly TRBD1 on 6 matching bases. V was shortened by 1 base and J by 4 bases, with 8 bases between the two germline ends. Germline CDR1 is SGHRS and CDR2 is YFSETQ. There are 14 residues in the CDR3. The CDR3 protein is CASSLLQGTGELFF. The CDR3 DNA reads TGCGCCAGCAGCTTGTTACAGGGCACCGGGGAGCTGTTTTTT.

This sequence joins TRBV7-6 and TRBJ2-1, with 12 bases identical to TRBD1. V lost 4 bases and J lost 7; bases outside the gene matches: 20. CDR3 length: 20 residues. Germline V CDR1 and CDR2: SGHVS, FNYEAQ. The CDR3 coding sequence is TGTGCCAGCAGCTCCCTCACCCCCGGGACAGGGGGCTCTAAGGGGAATGAGCAGTTCTTC. Its protein is CASSSLTPGTGGSKGNEQFF.

In nucleotides, the CDR3 is TGTGCCAGCAGCAGGACTAGCGGGGGCGGGCAGTACTTC. Translated, it gives CASSRTSGGGQYF. The chain carries TRBV7-6 and TRBJ2-7, with 13 bases aligning to TRBD2. Germline V gene sequence: CDR1 SGHVS, CDR2 FNYEAQ. V lost 5 bases and J lost 9; bases outside the gene matches: 4. This CDR3 contains 13 residues.

The V gene is TRBV5-6, the J gene TRBJ2-1, with a weak D call TRBD2 (6 bases). This CDR3 has 12 amino acids. The V gene's germline CDR1 is SGHDT and CDR2 YYEEEE. V lost 1 base and J lost 8, with 7 bases in between. The CDR3 DNA reads TGTGCCAGCAGCTTGTGGGGGGATGAGCAGTTCTTC. This encodes CASSLWGDEQFF.

The chain recombines TRBV6-5 with TRBJ2-7, with TRBD1 matching over 9 bases. Germline V gene lookup returns CDR1 MNHEY and CDR2 SVGAGI. This CDR3 spans 15 amino acids. V shed 7 bases, J shed 5 bases, and the junction held 12 bases outside the gene matches. The CDR3 sequence: CASTSGGTGMDEQYF. CDR3 sequence (DNA): TGTGCCAGCACTTCCGGGGGGACAGGGATGGACGAGCAGTACTTC.

The V gene is TRBV5-1, the J gene TRBJ2-1, with a possible D match to TRBD1 (6 bases). This CDR3 spans 15 amino acids. Germline CDR1 SGHRS, CDR2 YFSETQ. The V gene lost 3 bases and the J gene lost 0 bases, with 10 bases spanning the gap. In nucleotides, the CDR3 is TGCGCCAGCAGCTCGGACAGCAGCTCCTACAATGAGCAGTTCTTC. Its translation is CASSSDSSSYNEQFF.

V and J are TRBV6-2 or TRBV6-3 and TRBJ2-7, with 8 bases identical to TRBD1. Trimming removed 4 bases from V and 8 bases from J; junction bases left unmatched: 7. The CDR3 runs 13 residues. Looked up from germline, CDR1 is MNHEY and CDR2 is SVGEGT. CDR3 sequence: CASSSPDRDKQYF. The CDR3 DNA reads as TGTGCCAGCAGTTCCCCGGACAGGGATAAGCAGTACTTC.

V usage is TRBV12-5 and J usage is TRBJ2-1, with a weak D call TRBD2 (6 bases). V shed 6 bases and J shed 9 bases, with 24 bases lying between them. The CDR3 has 16 residues. The germline gives CDR1 LGHNT, CDR2 FRNRAP. The CDR3 DNA reads TGTGCTAGTGGGCCCGCCCCGGGAGTAAGTAAAATTGAGCAGTTCTTC. Protein sequence: CASGPAPGVSKIEQFF.

This chain joins TRBV3-1 (or the pseudogene TRBV3-2) and TRBJ2-1, with 15 bases that match TRBD2. CDR1 and CDR2 (germline): LGHDT, YNNKEL (reference sequence). The CDR3 contains 17 residues. The trim removed 1 base at V and 6 bases at J, leaving 4 bases unmatched. Here the CDR3 reads CASSQAGGLAGGNEQFF. DNA of the CDR3: TGTGCCAGCAGCCAAGCGGGGGGACTAGCGGGAGGCAATGAGCAGTTCTTC.

The CDR3, as DNA: TGTGCCAGCAGCTTGCGTGGACAGGGGGAGAACACCATATATTTT. It specifies CASSLRGQGENTIYF. J is TRBJ1-3 and V is TRBV11-2; 10 bases fit TRBD1. CDR1 is SGHAT, CDR2 FQNNGV, per germline. The J segment lost 7 bases and the V segment lost 3 bases, leaving 6 bases of the junction unmatched. The CDR3 is 15 amino acids.

V usage is TRBV6-2 or TRBV6-3 and J usage is TRBJ2-7; 12 bases match TRBD2. Germline V gene data show CDR1 as MNHEY and CDR2 as SVGEGT. The CDR3 covers 16 residues. The V segment lost 4 bases and the J segment 6 bases; nucleotides outside the gene matches: 10. This CDR3 is CASSSGRLAGVLEQYF. The CDR3 DNA is TGTGCCAGCAGTTCTGGGAGACTAGCGGGAGTGCTCGAGCAGTACTTC.

The genes are TRBV30 and TRBJ2-5, with a tentative D call TRBD2 (6 bases). Germline values: CDR1 GTSNPN, CDR2 SVGIG (reference sequence). The CDR3 is made up of 16 amino acids. Deletions cut 5 bases from V and 2 bases from J, with 21 bases between. CDR3: CAWGAGRERFQETQYF. The CDR3 region has the DNA TGTGCCTGGGGAGCTGGACGGGAGCGGTTTCAAGAGACCCAGTACTTC.

The chain carries TRBV30 and TRBJ2-3; D is unresolved. Trimming stripped 4 bases from V and 2 bases from J, with 7 bases between. The V gene's germline CDR1 is GTSNPN and CDR2 SVGIG (reference sequence). This CDR3 is built from 12 residues. The CDR3 DNA follows: TGTGCCTGGATAAGCGCCACAGATACGCAGTATTTT. It is translated as CAWISATDTQYF.

This chain uses TRBV7-6 with TRBJ2-5; a possible D gene is TRBD2 (6 bases). V dropped 5 bases and J dropped 5 bases, with 15 bases sitting between them. Looked up from germline, CDR1 is SGHVS and CDR2 is FNYEAQ. The CDR3 is made up of 14 amino acids. CDR3 DNA sequence: TGTGCCAGCAGCCGGGCGGCTCGGGGGGAGACCCAGTACTTC. It specifies CASSRAARGETQYF.

The V gene is TRBV18, the J gene TRBJ1-1; 7 bases agree with TRBD1. The germline V gene encodes CDR1 KGHSH and CDR2 LQKENI. J was trimmed by 6 bases and V by 3 bases; bases with no gene match: 10. The CDR3 sequence is 15 residues long. As DNA, the CDR3 is TGTGCCAGCTCACCTCGGACAGGAGAGTTGTCTGAAGCTTTCTTT. This sequence encodes CASSPRTGELSEAFF.

The gene calls are TRBV19 and TRBJ1-4, with no clear D. Trimming removed 2 bases at V and 3 bases at J, with 7 bases between. Germline V gives CDR1 LNHDA, CDR2 SQIVND (reference sequence). This CDR3 is built from 14 residues. CDR3 loop: CASSILTPNEKLFF. In nucleotides, the CDR3 is TGTGCCAGTAGTATACTAACCCCTAATGAAAAACTGTTTTTT.

The chain combines TRBV4-1 with TRBJ1-1; D possibly corresponds to TRBD1 (5 bases). Trimming cost V 0 bases and J 8 bases, with 13 bases left between them. The CDR3 contains 14 residues. Germline CDR1 MGHRA, CDR2 YSYEKL. The DNA of the CDR3 is TGCGCCAGCAGCCAAGAACTTAGGAGGGGAGAAGCTTTCTTT. Amino acids: CASSQELRRGEAFF.

This clone was observed once. The genes are TRBV7-8 and TRBJ2-5, with D unresolved. The CDR3 contains 12 residues. V gave up 6 bases and J gave up 3 bases, with 8 bases separating them. Germline V gene data show CDR1 as SGHVS and CDR2 as FQNEAQ. The CDR3 DNA reads as TGTGCCAGCAGACTAAACGAAGAGACCCAGTACTTC. Its protein product is CASRLNEETQYF.

The genes are TRBV27 and TRBJ2-3; TRBD1 matches at 7 bases. The CDR3 length is 15 residues. Germline CDR1 reads MNHEY; CDR2 reads SMNVEV (reference sequence). V shed 2 bases, J shed 0 bases, and the junction held 2 bases outside the gene matches. CDR3 sequence reads: CASSLGTVSTDTQYF. In nucleotides, the CDR3 is TGTGCCAGCAGTTTAGGGACAGTTAGCACAGATACGCAGTATTTT.

The chain employs TRBV5-6 and TRBJ1-2, with 7 bases lining up with TRBD1. Germline CDR1 SGHDT, CDR2 YYEEEE. This CDR3 has 14 amino acids. Losses at the gene ends were 4 bases for V and 3 bases for J; bases not matched to a gene: 6. The CDR3, as DNA: TGTGCCAGCAGCCCGACAGGGCCGGACTATGGCTACACCTTC. Encoded protein: CASSPTGPDYGYTF.